The 14 T cell receptor beta chains below were found in one sample sequenced in a study of OX40 agonist ivuxolimab in advanced cancers. Library preparation employed the immunoSEQ multiplex PCR assay. TCRdb provides this immuneACCESS table in a form limited to in-frame rearrangements. Some clones are lacking; in checked studies, under half of them reflect an unresolved V gene, and why the rest are absent is not known. Counted in this sample were roughly 28,000 clones; roughly 80% of them appeared once. The ten largest clones capture 25% to 30% of the sample. Source: CD4+ or CD8+ T cells sorted from blood, taken in a trial of the OX40 agonist ivuxolimab. Receptors were obtained from an adult with an advanced solid tumor such as melanoma, head and neck, liver or kidney cancer.

The rearrangement joins TRBV27 to TRBJ2-3, with 12 bases matching TRBD2. Germline-derived CDR1 and CDR2 are MNHEY and SMNVEV (reference sequence). The V and J ends lost 5 bases and 4 bases, in that order; junction bases with no gene match: 10. This CDR3 has 17 residues. CDR3 loop: CASSQAPTSGGSDTQYF. In nucleotides, the CDR3 is TGTGCCAGCAGTCAAGCTCCCACTAGCGGGGGGTCAGATACGCAGTATTTT.

The CDR3 DNA is TGTGCCAGCAGTTACGGGACAGGGGGCTACGAGCAGTACTTC. This translates into CASSYGTGGYEQYF. V is TRBV28 and J is TRBJ2-7; 11 bases match TRBD1. CDR1 and CDR2 from the germline V gene are MDHEN and SYDVKM. V shed 4 bases and J 3 bases; nucleotides not matched to a gene: 2. CDR3 size: 14 residues.

The V gene is TRBV4-2, the J gene TRBJ2-5; a possible D gene is TRBD2 (5 bases). Germline assignment: CDR1 LGHNA and CDR2 YNFKEQ. V was clipped by 4 bases and J by 0 bases, with 12 bases between them. CDR3 length equals 15 residues. CDR3 bases: TGTGCCAGCAGCCCTGGCCCGGGGAACCAAGAGACCCAGTACTTC. It codes for CASSPGPGNQETQYF.

CDR3 loop: CASGSTAPSGYTF. Here the CDR3 DNA reads TGTGCTAGTGGTTCGACAGCCCCCAGTGGCTACACCTTC. The chain links TRBV12-5 to TRBJ1-2, with D tentatively TRBD1 (5 bases). Trimming took 4 bases from V and 7 from J, leaving 13 bases between them. This CDR3 has 13 amino acids. Germline CDR1 LGHNT, CDR2 FRNRAP.

The chain carries TRBV7-2 and TRBJ2-7, with D uncertain. V was clipped by 5 bases and J by 0 bases, with 14 bases between them. Germline V CDR1 and CDR2: SGHTA, FQGNSA. This CDR3 region has 15 residues. CDR3 DNA: TGTGCCAGCAGCGTATTCCGCCTCGACTCCTACGAGCAGTACTTC. It is translated as CASSVFRLDSYEQYF.

This clone was recorded once. The V gene is TRBV7-3, the J gene TRBJ2-3; 8 positions agree with TRBD2. The germline gives CDR1 SGHTA, CDR2 FQGTGA. The CDR3 runs to 16 residues. V gave up 5 bases and J gave up 0 bases; unmatched junction bases: 7. The DNA of the CDR3 is TGTGCCAGCAGCCACAGCGGGGGTCCTAGCACAGATACGCAGTATTTT. It is translated as CASSHSGGPSTDTQYF.

This sequence joins TRBV5-1 and TRBJ2-5, with TRBD1 identical over 8 bases. V shed 4 bases and J 7 bases; nucleotides not matched to a gene: 9. Germline loops: CDR1 SGHRS, CDR2 YFSETQ. The CDR3 loop spans 14 amino acids. CDR3 sequence reads: CASSSGQGSRTQYF. CDR3 nucleotides: TGCGCCAGCAGCAGCGGACAGGGCTCGAGGACCCAGTACTTC.

The chain has TRBV7-9 and TRBJ2-5; D gene uncertain. CDR1 and CDR2 (germline): SEHNR, FQNEAQ (reference sequence). V was trimmed by 0 bases and J by 5 bases, leaving 4 bases between them. CDR3 length equals 12 residues. The CDR3 DNA reads as TGTGCCAGCAGCTTAGCGGCGGAGACCCAGTACTTC. Amino acids: CASSLAAETQYF.

This rearrangement joins TRBV29-1 to TRBJ1-2; D gene ambiguous. The V end lost 6 bases, the J end lost 0 bases, and 11 bases lay between the germline ends. From germline, CDR1 is SQVTM and CDR2 ANQGSEA. The length of the CDR3 is 13 residues. CDR3 sequence: CSVRRAANYGYTF. The DNA for the CDR3 is TGCAGCGTCCGACGGGCTGCTAACTATGGCTACACCTTC.

The chain is built from TRBV28 and TRBJ2-7; 9 bases match TRBD2. The junction had 5 bases not matched to a gene; V was cut back by 3 bases and J by 5 bases. This CDR3 has 14 residues. From germline, CDR1 is MDHEN and CDR2 SYDVKM. CDR3 sequence reads: CASSFLAGVHEQYF. As DNA, the CDR3 is TGTGCCAGCAGTTTCTTAGCGGGAGTCCACGAGCAGTACTTC. The entire variable domain, with the rest obtained from reference TRBV28 and TRBJ2-7, is as follows: DVKVTQSSRYLVKRTGEKVFLECVQDMDHENMFWYRQDPGLGLRLIYFSYDVKMKEKGDIPEGYSVSREKKERFSLILESASTNQTSMYLCASSFLAGVHEQYFGPGTRLTVT.

The chain links TRBV6-1 to TRBJ2-7; no definite D call. V gave up 5 bases and J gave up 10 bases, with 12 bases separating them. The germline gives CDR1 MNHNS, CDR2 SASEGT. The CDR3 length is 11 residues. The DNA of the CDR3 is TGTGCCAGCAGTCCGGACGAGGCACAGTACTTC. Translation gives CASSPDEAQYF.

This clone was counted between two and nine times. CDR3 loop: CASSLEPGGSYEQYF. DNA for the CDR3: TGTGCCAGCAGCTTAGAACCAGGGGGCTCCTACGAGCAGTACTTC. The chain combines TRBV13 with TRBJ2-7, with 7 bases fitting TRBD1. This CDR3 has 15 amino acids. Germline CDR1 is PRHDT and CDR2 is FYEKMQ (reference sequence). J lost 0 bases, V lost 1 base, and 3 bases had no gene match.

The chain has TRBV6-5 and TRBJ1-4; tentative D call: TRBD1 (6 bases). The CDR3 is 14 amino acids. V shed 1 base and J shed 7 bases, with 10 bases lying between them. The germline V gene encodes CDR1 MNHEY and CDR2 SVGAGI. DNA of the CDR3: TGTGCCAGCAGTTACTTTCAGGGGTCTGAAAAACTGTTTTTT. Protein product: CASSYFQGSEKLFF.

Points on this clone: An end of the junction differs from the germline gene, which may be a read error. This chain uses TRBV29-1 with TRBJ2-1; the match to TRBD2 covers 8 bases. The CDR3 runs 13 residues. The germline gives CDR1 SQVTM, CDR2 ANQGSEA. The CDR3 bases are TGCAGCGTTGGTAGCGGGAACTACAATGGGCAGTTCTTC. This sequence encodes CSVGSGNYNGQFF.